These 29 T cell receptor beta chains came from one sample sequenced in a study of shared clonotypes between healthy human individuals. TCRdb's copy holds only in-frame clones and misses some; the assay was immunoSEQ multiplex PCR. Among some 2 million clones listed, 85% to 95% were seen once. Sequenced sample: naive CD4+ T cells sorted from blood. Regarding subset: CD45RA+ positively selected. The receptor source for this set is a man younger than 35 in good health.

The chain carries TRBV7-2 and TRBJ1-6; no definite D call. This CDR3 is built from 15 residues. CDR1 SGHTA and CDR2 FQGNSA come from the germline V gene. Trimming stripped 5 bases from V and 6 bases from J, with 14 bases between. The CDR3 region is CASSPRAGVNSPLHF. The CDR3 bases are TGTGCCAGCAGCCCGCGTGCAGGCGTTAATTCACCCCTCCACTTT. The full variable domain, its missing parts supplied by reference TRBV7-2 and TRBJ1-6, is GAGVSQSPSNKVTEKGKDVELRCDPISGHTALYWYRQSLGQGLEFLIYFQGNSAPDKSGLPSDRFSAERTGGSVSTLTIQRTQQEDSAVYLCASSPRAGVNSPLHFGNGTRLTVT.

Regarding this clone: Other DNA sequences in the sample encode the same CDR3. This chain uses TRBV6-1 with TRBJ1-3; no clear D. V gave up 0 bases and J gave up 0 bases, with 6 bases separating them. Germline-derived CDR1 and CDR2 are MNHNS and SASEGT. The CDR3 covers 15 residues. This CDR3 is CASSEAGSSGNTIYF. In DNA form, the CDR3 reads TGTGCCAGCAGTGAAGCGGGAAGCTCTGGAAACACCATATATTTT.

This chain joins TRBV29-1 and TRBJ2-4, with D perhaps matching TRBD2 (6 bases). CDR1 and CDR2 from the germline V gene are SQVTM and ANQGSEA. Between the trimmed V and J ends, which lost 8 bases and 7 bases, there was a span of 15 bases. The CDR3 totals 12 residues. The CDR3 region is CSSRVAGNIQYF. The CDR3 nucleotides read TGCAGCTCTCGGGTGGCGGGGAACATTCAGTACTTC. The whole variable domain, remainder taken from reference TRBV29-1 and TRBJ2-4, is SAVISQKPSRDICQRGTSLTIQCQVDSQVTMMFWYRQQPGQSLTLIATANQGSEATYESGFVIDKFPISRPNLTFSTLTVSNMSPEDSSIYLCSSRVAGNIQYFGAGTRLSVL.

J is TRBJ2-7 and V is TRBV29-1; 9 bases match TRBD1. CDR1 is SQVTM, CDR2 ANQGSEA, per germline. This CDR3 spans 12 amino acids. Unmatched junction bases numbered 5, after V lost 4 bases and J lost 7 bases. CDR3 coding DNA: TGCAGCGTTGTCACAGGGGGCAGGGAGCAGTACTTC. It is translated as CSVVTGGREQYF.

The chain links TRBV4-3 to TRBJ2-5, with D tentatively TRBD1 (5 bases). CDR3 length: 13 amino acids. Germline CDR1 is LGHNA and CDR2 is YSLEER. Trimming cost V 5 bases and J 10 bases, with 17 bases left between them. CDR3 in amino acids: CASSSTFGADQYF. The CDR3 DNA sequence: TGCGCCAGCAGCTCTACTTTTGGGGCGGACCAGTACTTC.

The chain is built from TRBV23-1 and TRBJ2-7; a possible D gene is TRBD2 (6 bases). TRBV23-1 is recorded as an ORF, its role being uncertain. The V end was cut by 5 bases, the J end by 7 bases, with 18 bases between. The CDR3 totals 14 residues. CDR3 sequence reads: CASSMWRDPGEQYF. The CDR3 bases are TGCGCCAGCAGTATGTGGCGGGACCCGGGAGAGCAGTACTTC.

This clone has only one observation. The chain employs TRBV11-2 and TRBJ2-3; D call uncertain. Germline V CDR1 and CDR2: SGHAT, FQNNGV. The germline V and J ends were trimmed by 3 bases and 8 bases, with 15 bases remaining between them. CDR3 length: 14 residues. The CDR3: CASSLDEAAGTQYF. The CDR3 coding sequence is TGTGCCAGCAGCTTGGATGAGGCCGCAGGTACGCAGTATTTT.

With respect to this clone: The same CDR3 can be traced to other DNA sequences in this sample. The chain is built from TRBV30 and TRBJ1-5; D is unresolved. This CDR3 spans 13 amino acids. Germline CDR1 GTSNPN, CDR2 SVGIG (reference sequence). V lost 0 bases, J lost 2 bases, and 5 bases lay in between. The CDR3 coding sequence is TGTGCCTGGAGTGTACGCGGCAATCAGCCCCAGCATTTT. This sequence encodes CAWSVRGNQPQHF.

This clone was found once. The rearrangement links TRBV7-9 to TRBJ1-4; D call uncertain. This CDR3 is 12 amino acids long. CDR1 is SEHNR and CDR2 is FQNEAQ in the germline V gene (reference sequence). The germline V and J ends were trimmed by 6 bases and 8 bases, with 10 bases remaining between them. The CDR3: CASRSGREKLFF. Here the CDR3 DNA reads TGTGCCAGCAGAAGTGGCCGGGAAAAACTGTTTTTT.

This chain uses TRBV18 with TRBJ2-7; tentatively, D is TRBD1 or TRBD2 (5 bases each). The germline V and J ends were trimmed by 1 base and 6 bases, with 13 bases remaining between them. CDR1 is KGHSH, CDR2 LQKENI, per germline. The CDR3 is made up of 14 amino acids. The CDR3 loop reads CASSPRDQTSEQYF. In DNA form, the CDR3 reads TGTGCCAGCTCACCACGGGACCAAACCTCCGAGCAGTACTTC.

The chain has TRBV29-1 and TRBJ2-5; 7 bases are a match to TRBD1. V lost 6 bases, J lost 5 bases, and 9 bases stayed unmatched. Germline CDR1 and CDR2: SQVTM and ANQGSEA. CDR3 length: 13 residues. The CDR3 DNA reads as TGCAGCGTATTGGGACAGTCCCCGGAGACCCAGTACTTC. Protein sequence: CSVLGQSPETQYF.

The chain couples TRBV18 to TRBJ2-4; D might be TRBD2 (5 bases). Germline CDR1 is KGHSH and CDR2 is LQKENI. Trimming took off 0 bases at V and 0 bases at J, with 15 bases between the two ends. The CDR3 is 18 residues long. CDR3 amino acids: CASSPPEGSTLAKNIQYF. The DNA for the CDR3 is TGTGCCAGCTCACCACCAGAGGGTTCGACACTAGCCAAAAACATTCAGTACTTC.

The J gene is TRBJ2-5, the V gene TRBV10-3; TRBD2 is a possible D gene (6 bases). The germline V and J ends were trimmed by 9 bases and 5 bases, with 13 bases remaining between them. CDR1 is ENHRY, CDR2 SYGVKD, per germline. This CDR3 has 12 residues. The CDR3 coding sequence is TGTGCCATTTCCGGGGACTTTGAGACCCAGTACTTC. This codes for CAISGDFETQYF.

With respect to this clone: The sample contains more than one DNA sequence encoding this CDR3. The V gene is TRBV11-2, the J gene TRBJ2-1; D remains unclear. V was shortened by 1 base and J by 0 bases, with 7 bases between the two germline ends. From germline, CDR1 is SGHAT and CDR2 FQNNGV. The CDR3 covers 15 residues. The CDR3 reads CASSLGESSYNEQFF. CDR3 in DNA: TGTGCCAGCAGCTTAGGTGAAAGCTCCTACAATGAGCAGTTCTTC.

V gene TRBV7-9 combines with J gene TRBJ1-1; no clear D gene. V lost 1 base, J lost 7 bases, and 7 bases lay in between. This CDR3 region has 12 residues. The germline CDR1 and CDR2 sequences are SEHNR and FQNEAQ (reference sequence). CDR3 nucleotides: TGTGCCAGCAGCTTAGGAGAATTTGAAGCTTTCTTT. Amino acid sequence: CASSLGEFEAFF.

The V gene is TRBV20-1, the J gene TRBJ2-7; no reliable D call. V was cut by 6 bases and J by 4 bases, with 7 bases left in between. The CDR3 loop spans 10 amino acids. Germline lookup yields CDR1 DFQATT and CDR2 SNEGSKA (reference sequence). The CDR3, as DNA: TGCAGTGCGGTGGGGTACGAGCAGTACTTC. This encodes CSAVGYEQYF.

The rearrangement joins TRBV11-2 to TRBJ2-2, with D perhaps matching TRBD1 (6 bases). V shed 0 bases and J shed 1 base, with 18 bases lying between them. There are 19 residues in the CDR3. The germline V gene has CDR1 SGHAT and CDR2 FQNNGV. CDR3 region: CASSLETRGLAENTGELFF. The CDR3, as DNA: TGTGCCAGCAGCTTAGAGACGAGGGGGTTAGCTGAGAACACCGGGGAGCTGTTTTTT.

The rearrangement joins TRBV5-1 to TRBJ2-1; TRBD1 agrees at 7 bases. Germline V CDR1 and CDR2: SGHRS, YFSETQ. V trimming: 3 bases; J trimming: 6 bases; junction bases outside the gene matches: 9. This CDR3 spans 15 amino acids. This CDR3 is CASSWDRGDSNEQFF. CDR3 DNA: TGCGCCAGCAGCTGGGACAGAGGAGACTCCAATGAGCAGTTCTTC.

The chain has TRBV9 and TRBJ2-2, with 12 bases aligning to TRBD2. Germline V CDR1 and CDR2: SGDLS, YYNGEE. The CDR3 totals 17 residues. Trimming cost V 4 bases and J 1 base; bases outside gene matches: 5. CDR3 DNA: TGTGCCAGCAGCCCTCAGACTAGCGGGGGGAACACCGGGGAGCTGTTTTTT. Translating gives CASSPQTSGGNTGELFF.

Points on this clone: At the DNA level, this CDR3 is encoded by other sequences in the same sample as well. V gene TRBV6-1 combines with J gene TRBJ2-7; 8 bases are a match to TRBD1. V dropped 6 bases and J dropped 3; count of bases not matched to a gene: 7. The length of the CDR3 is 14 residues. CDR1 is MNHNS, CDR2 SASEGT, per germline. The CDR3 is CASRAGTGIYEQYF. The CDR3 DNA reads TGTGCCAGCAGGGCCGGGACAGGCATCTACGAGCAGTACTTC.

This chain joins TRBV11-2 and TRBJ1-1; no definite D call. CDR1 and CDR2 from the germline V gene are SGHAT and FQNNGV. This CDR3 has 17 amino acids. V lost 8 bases, J lost 1 base, and 23 bases lay in between. CDR3 bases: TGTGCCAGCGATATACGGGGTATTCTGGGGAGGAACACTGAAGCTTTCTTT. The encoded protein is CASDIRGILGRNTEAFF.

As DNA, the CDR3 is TGTGCCACACCCGGGGCTAGCGGGAGGTCCTACGAGCAGTACTTC. This encodes CATPGASGRSYEQYF. V is TRBV2 and J is TRBJ2-7; 11 bases map to TRBD2. Trimming at V came to 10 bases and at J to 1 base, leaving 9 bases not matched to a gene. This CDR3 region has 15 residues. The germline gives CDR1 SNHLY, CDR2 FYNNEI.

This chain joins TRBV11-2 and TRBJ2-5; TRBD1 might be the D (6 bases). CDR3 size: 17 residues. CDR1 and CDR2 (germline): SGHAT, FQNNGV. V shed 6 bases and J shed 2 bases, with 22 bases lying between them. The CDR3 reads CASRLGGKGVGQETQYF. CDR3 nucleotides: TGTGCCAGCAGACTAGGGGGAAAGGGGGTTGGTCAAGAGACCCAGTACTTC.

V is TRBV18 and J is TRBJ1-3; D ambiguous. Per germline, CDR1 KGHSH and CDR2 LQKENI. Trimming left V 3 bases short and J 7 bases short, with 10 bases between. The CDR3 loop spans 13 amino acids. DNA for the CDR3: TGTGCCAGCTCACCCGGGGTTTGGAACACCATATATTTT. Its translation: CASSPGVWNTIYF.

This clone has a single count. V gene TRBV7-9 combines with J gene TRBJ2-5, with D unresolved. Looked up from germline, CDR1 is SEHNR and CDR2 is FQNEAQ (reference sequence). There are 16 residues in the CDR3. The V end was cut by 1 base, the J end by 1 base, with 13 bases between. The CDR3 coding sequence is TGTGCCAGCAGCTTAGGGGCACTTCTATCCCAAGAGACCCAGTACTTC. Amino acid sequence: CASSLGALLSQETQYF.

The chain's CDR3 is CASSAQGKNTEAFF. In DNA form, the CDR3 reads TGTGCCAGCAGTGCACAGGGAAAGAACACTGAAGCTTTCTTT. This sequence joins TRBV6-4 and TRBJ1-1; tentatively, D is TRBD1 (6 bases). This CDR3 is 14 amino acids long. From germline, CDR1 is MRHNA and CDR2 SNTAGT. V gave up 4 bases and J gave up 1 base, with 10 bases separating them.

The V and J genes are TRBV29-1 and TRBJ2-7, with 8 bases fitting TRBD1. CDR1 SQVTM and CDR2 ANQGSEA come from the germline V gene. The CDR3 is made up of 15 amino acids. The ends lost 4 bases at V and 6 bases at J; junction bases unmatched: 14. The CDR3 region has the DNA TGCAGCGTTGGCGGCGGGGACAGGATTGGTCCCGAGCAGTACTTC. Its translation: CSVGGGDRIGPEQYF.

The gene calls are TRBV28 and TRBJ2-7, with 8 bases lining up with TRBD1. Germline CDR1 is MDHEN and CDR2 is SYDVKM. V shed 6 bases and J 3 bases; nucleotides not matched to a gene: 4. There are 13 residues in the CDR3. The CDR3 coding sequence is TGTGCCAGCAGCATAGACAGGGGCTACGAGCAGTACTTC. Protein: CASSIDRGYEQYF.

CDR3 bases: TGTGCCAGCAGTTTCCCCGACAGAAACACTGAAGCTTTCTTT. Translated, it gives CASSFPDRNTEAFF. This sequence joins TRBV28 and TRBJ1-1, with D possibly matching TRBD1 (5 bases). CDR1 is MDHEN, CDR2 SYDVKM, per germline. This CDR3 has 14 residues. V lost 3 bases, J lost 2 bases, and 10 bases lay in between.